These 29 T cell receptor beta chains were all obtained from the same sample, sequenced in a study of T cell repertoires in cytomegalovirus infection. TCRdb reprocessed the reads via MiXCR and lists one record per CDR3 protein. The sample holds roughly 280,000 distinct CDR3 sequences, roughly 10% seen once. Sequenced: PBMCs. The receptors were gathered from a human donor in good health (CMV status not recorded). Some clones in this sample may be carry-over from other donors' samples.

In the case of this clonotype: The junction shows a germline mismatch at one end, possibly a read error. The gene calls are TRBV29-1 and TRBJ2-1; 9 bases map to TRBD1. The CDR3 covers 12 residues. Germline CDR1 and CDR2: SQVTM and ANQGSEA. The CDR3 sequence: CSVITPGQGGLF. The DNA of the CDR3 is TGCAGCGTCATAACTCCGGGACAGGGAGGACTCTTC.

This clonotype was counted ten times or more. The J gene is TRBJ1-1, the V gene TRBV7-2; 11 bases fit TRBD1. CDR1 and CDR2 (germline): SGHTA, FQGNSA. The CDR3 is 16 residues long. Germline trimming cut 6 bases from V and 2 bases from J; bases unmatched to any gene: 8. The DNA for the CDR3 is TGTGCCAGCAGGTCCGGACAGGGGGCGATTAACACTGAAGCTTTCTTT. It is translated as CASRSGQGAINTEAFF.

This clonotype occurred many times. This chain connects TRBV7-2 to TRBJ1-1, with a possible D match to TRBD1 (5 bases). The germline gives CDR1 SGHTA, CDR2 FQGNSA. The length of the CDR3 is 15 residues. Between the trimmed V and J ends, which lost 4 bases and 0 bases, there was a span of 12 bases. CDR3 region: CASSSQSGVNTEAFF. As DNA, the CDR3 is TGTGCCAGCAGCTCGCAGTCGGGGGTGAACACTGAAGCTTTCTTT.

This chain links TRBV29-1 with TRBJ2-3; D is ambiguous. V was clipped by 0 bases and J by 12 bases, with 16 bases between them. Per the germline V gene, CDR1 is SQVTM and CDR2 is ANQGSEA. CDR3 length: 13 residues. The CDR3 sequence: CSVEDLITVAQYF. CDR3 nucleotide sequence: TGCAGCGTTGAAGATCTTATCACAGTAGCACAGTATTTT.

Ten or more counts support this clonotype. The chain has TRBV12-3 or TRBV12-4 and TRBJ1-1; TRBD1 is a possible D gene (6 bases). This CDR3 has 15 amino acids. Trimming took 2 bases from V and 2 from J, leaving 12 bases between them. The CDR3 DNA sequence: TGTGCCAGCAGTTTACTGGGGACAAGCAACACTGAAGCTTTCTTT. Translated, it gives CASSLLGTSNTEAFF.

A few counts support this clonotype. The chain links TRBV2 to TRBJ1-3; 7 nucleotides agree with TRBD1. J gave up 0 bases and V 5 bases, and 4 bases lay outside the gene matches. Germline CDR1 is SNHLY and CDR2 is FYNNEI. The CDR3 is 15 amino acids. The CDR3 nucleotides read TGTGCCAGCAGTCGGGACAGCGTCTCTGGAAACACCATATATTTT. Translation: CASSRDSVSGNTIYF. Full variable domain (missing parts from reference TRBV2 and TRBJ1-3): EPEVTQTPSHQVTQMGQEVILRCVPISNHLYFYWYRQILGQKVEFLVSFYNNEISEKSEIFDDQFSVERPDGSNFTLKIRSTKLEDSAMYFCASSRDSVSGNTIYFGEGSWLTVV.

This clonotype was detected many times. The chain combines TRBV7-9 with TRBJ2-1; D is unresolved. This CDR3 contains 13 residues. Germline V gene lookup returns CDR1 SEHNR and CDR2 FQNEAQ (reference sequence). Between the trimmed V and J ends, which lost 1 base and 8 bases, there was a span of 9 bases. The CDR3 sequence is CASSLDSRDEQFF. The DNA of the CDR3 is TGTGCCAGCAGCTTAGACAGCCGAGATGAGCAGTTCTTC.

This clonotype was recorded many times. J is TRBJ1-4 and V is TRBV18; 9 positions match TRBD1. Per the germline V gene, CDR1 is KGHSH and CDR2 is LQKENI. CDR3 size: 17 residues. The V gene end was trimmed by 5 bases and the J gene end by 10 bases; junction bases not matched to a gene: 17. CDR3 in amino acids: CASSSTRLDRGGGKLFF. The CDR3 DNA reads as TGTGCCAGCTCATCGACGCGCTTGGACAGGGGAGGAGGAAAACTGTTTTTT.

The chain is built from TRBV4-1 and TRBJ2-3; 8 bases agree with TRBD1. With 6 bases clipped from V and 1 base from J, the junction kept 9 bases outside the gene matches. CDR1 and CDR2 from the germline V gene are MGHRA and YSYEKL. CDR3 length: 16 residues. CDR3 sequence (DNA): TGCGCCAGCAGTCGGGAGACAGGGGCACGCACAGATACGCAGTATTTT. Translated: CASSRETGARTDTQYF.

This clonotype was seen many times. The chain couples TRBV7-9 to TRBJ2-1, with 9 bases lining up with TRBD2. From germline, CDR1 is SEHNR and CDR2 FQNEAQ (reference sequence). The CDR3 is made up of 16 amino acids. Trimming cost V 5 bases and J 2 bases; bases outside gene matches: 7. Here the CDR3 reads CASSPGGGRAYNEQFF. The CDR3 nucleotides are TGTGCCAGCAGCCCAGGAGGCGGGAGGGCCTACAATGAGCAGTTCTTC.

This clonotype was counted between two and nine times. The V and J genes are TRBV11-3 and TRBJ1-2, with D possibly being TRBD1 (5 bases). CDR3 length: 13 amino acids. Germline CDR1 is SGHNT and CDR2 is YENEEA. V was cut by 4 bases and J by 4 bases, with 10 bases left in between. The CDR3 DNA reads as TGTGCCAGCAGCTCTGACGGGGGCTATGGCTACACCTTC. This codes for CASSSDGGYGYTF.

This clonotype was observed a few times. The chain has TRBV12-3 or TRBV12-4 and TRBJ2-7; 11 positions match TRBD1. The CDR3 spans 14 residues. With 5 bases clipped from V and 5 bases from J, the junction kept 5 bases outside the gene matches. The CDR3 bases are TGTGCCAGCAGTGTACCGGGACAGGGGGACGAGCAGTACTTC. As protein: CASSVPGQGDEQYF.

This clonotype came up many times. The rearrangement joins TRBV10-3 to TRBJ2-3, with 8 bases fitting TRBD1. The CDR3 has 17 amino acids. Germline CDR1 and CDR2: ENHRY and SYGVKD. V lost 0 bases, J lost 5 bases, and 10 bases stayed unmatched. The CDR3 reads CAISESQTGTGGDTQYF. The CDR3 DNA reads as TGTGCCATCAGTGAGTCGCAAACCGGGACAGGAGGAGATACGCAGTATTTT.

In its sample, this clonotype was seen a few times. The chain is built from TRBV4-3 and TRBJ2-1; D remains ambiguous. Germline CDR1 is LGHNA and CDR2 is YSLEER. The germline V and J ends were trimmed by 4 bases and 9 bases, with 19 bases remaining between them. This CDR3 is built from 15 residues. CDR3 nucleotides: TGCGCCAGCAGCCCAAGGTTGCTCAAGGAAACTGAGCAGTTCTTC. Translation: CASSPRLLKETEQFF.

The chain links TRBV20-1 to TRBJ1-1, with 7 bases aligning to TRBD1. CDR1 DFQATT and CDR2 SNEGSKA come from the germline V gene (reference sequence). This CDR3 spans 12 amino acids. V shed 1 base and J 9 bases; nucleotides not matched to a gene: 5. CDR3 in amino acids: CSARGLGQKAFF. The CDR3 DNA follows: TGCAGTGCTAGAGGGTTGGGACAGAAAGCTTTCTTT.

This sequence joins TRBV29-1 and TRBJ1-1; D remains ambiguous. There are 12 residues in the CDR3. The germline V gene has CDR1 SQVTM and CDR2 ANQGSEA. V was cut by 5 bases and J by 1 base, with 8 bases left in between. Here the CDR3 reads CSVRFGNTEAFF. The CDR3 DNA reads as TGCAGCGTTAGGTTCGGGAACACTGAAGCTTTCTTT.

This clonotype was detected a few times. This chain uses TRBV28 with TRBJ2-7, with 7 bases identical to TRBD1. This CDR3 contains 12 residues. CDR1 MDHEN and CDR2 SYDVKM come from the germline V gene. The CDR3 reads CASRQGDYEQYF. In DNA, the CDR3 is TGTGCTTCTCGACAGGGAGACTACGAGCAGTACTTC.

In nucleotides, the CDR3 is TGTGCCAGCAGCCGAGTGATGCAGGGAGATTCACCCCTCCACTTT. This translates into CASSRVMQGDSPLHF. The chain combines TRBV7-2 with TRBJ1-6, with D possibly being TRBD1 (5 bases). V was shortened by 5 bases and J by 8 bases, with 16 bases between the two germline ends. Germline CDR1 and CDR2: SGHTA and FQGNSA. This CDR3 region has 15 residues. Supplemented by reference TRBV7-2 and TRBJ1-6, the full variable domain reads GAGVSQSPSNKVTEKGKDVELRCDPISGHTALYWYRQSLGQGLEFLIYFQGNSAPDKSGLPSDRFSAERTGGSVSTLTIQRTQQEDSAVYLCASSRVMQGDSPLHFGNGTRLTVT.

In this sample, this clonotype turned up many times. The chain recombines TRBV7-2 with TRBJ1-6; no reliable D call. There are 15 residues in the CDR3. CDR1 and CDR2 (germline): SGHTA, FQGNSA. V was pared by 7 bases and J by 5 bases, with 15 bases between. CDR3 residues: CASTPRGLDNSPLHF. CDR3 bases: TGTGCCAGCACCCCTCGAGGGCTTGATAATTCACCCCTCCACTTT.

Many counts were recorded for this clonotype. The chain's CDR3 is CASSHRDRTNTEAFF. The CDR3 bases are TGTGCCAGTAGTCATCGGGACAGAACGAACACTGAAGCTTTCTTT. This chain uses TRBV19 with TRBJ1-1; 7 bases agree with TRBD1. The germline gives CDR1 LNHDA, CDR2 SQIVND (reference sequence). The CDR3 is 15 amino acids. After removal of 5 bases from V and 1 base from J, the junction contained 7 bases not matched to a gene.

This chain uses TRBV2 with TRBJ2-1, with 8 bases identical to TRBD2. This CDR3 has 16 residues. V shed 6 bases and J 0 bases; nucleotides not matched to a gene: 7. From germline, CDR1 is SNHLY and CDR2 FYNNEI. The CDR3, as DNA: TGTGCCAGCAGAATATCCGGGACTAGCTCCTACAATGAGCAGTTCTTC. It translates to CASRISGTSSYNEQFF.

The J gene is TRBJ1-5, the V gene TRBV28; D is possibly TRBD1 (5 bases). Germline lookup yields CDR1 MDHEN and CDR2 SYDVKM. V shed 5 bases and J shed 2 bases, with 13 bases lying between them. The CDR3 runs to 15 residues. CDR3 region: CASSPTGRGNQPQHF. CDR3 nucleotide sequence: TGTGCCAGCAGTCCAACAGGTCGGGGCAATCAGCCCCAGCATTTT. Filled out from reference TRBV28 and TRBJ1-5, the complete variable domain reads DVKVTQSSRYLVKRTGEKVFLECVQDMDHENMFWYRQDPGLGLRLIYFSYDVKMKEKGDIPEGYSVSREKKERFSLILESASTNQTSMYLCASSPTGRGNQPQHFGDGTRLSIL.

This clonotype came up many times. The J gene is TRBJ1-1, the V gene TRBV7-2, with 10 bases identical to TRBD1. The CDR3 contains 18 residues. Germline values: CDR1 SGHTA, CDR2 FQGNSA. Losses at the gene ends were 4 bases for V and 4 bases for J; bases not matched to a gene: 15. The chain's CDR3 is CASSSSRDRGLGFTEAFF. Here the CDR3 DNA reads TGTGCCAGCAGCTCCTCCCGGGACAGGGGACTTGGGTTCACTGAAGCTTTCTTT.

This clonotype appeared a few times. The chain uses TRBV29-1 and TRBJ1-6; D is perhaps TRBD1 (5 bases). Looked up from germline, CDR1 is SQVTM and CDR2 is ANQGSEA. This CDR3 has 14 amino acids. V was cut by 5 bases and J by 7 bases, with 15 bases left in between. The CDR3 DNA reads TGCAGCGTTCAAGCGGCAGGGTCCAATTCACCCCTCCACTTT. It specifies CSVQAAGSNSPLHF.

This clonotype was found many times. The chain has TRBV7-2 and TRBJ1-2; D not certain. The V end was cut by 0 bases, the J end by 4 bases, with 6 bases between. The V gene's germline CDR1 is SGHTA and CDR2 FQGNSA. The CDR3 spans 13 residues. The CDR3 coding sequence is TGTGCCAGCAGCTTAGCAAGACTCTATGGCTACACCTTC. Its translation is CASSLARLYGYTF.

This clonotype was found many times. The gene calls are TRBV6-2 or TRBV6-3 and TRBJ2-3; 9 bases are shared with TRBD1. The germline V gene has CDR1 MNHEY and CDR2 SVGEGT. The V segment lost 5 bases and the J segment 6 bases; nucleotides outside the gene matches: 12. The CDR3 length is 16 residues. The DNA for the CDR3 is TGTGCCAGCAGTCTCCGGGACAGGGTCAGAGGGGATACGCAGTATTTT. Translation: CASSLRDRVRGDTQYF.

This clonotype showed up many times. The chain couples TRBV5-1 to TRBJ2-1, with 13 bases aligning to TRBD2. Losses at the gene ends were 2 bases for V and 0 bases for J; bases not matched to a gene: 11. Germline loops: CDR1 SGHRS, CDR2 YFSETQ. CDR3 length: 20 amino acids. The CDR3 sequence: CASSLAGTSGVPSSYNEQFF. CDR3 coding DNA: TGCGCCAGCAGCTTAGCCGGGACTAGCGGGGTGCCGAGCTCCTACAATGAGCAGTTCTTC.

This clonotype was detected ten times or more. The CDR3 nucleotides read TGTGCCAGCAGCAGCACAGGGGGCGCGGGTCAGCCCCAGCATTTT. Protein product: CASSSTGGAGQPQHF. The chain couples TRBV7-2 to TRBJ1-5; the match to TRBD1 covers 9 bases. In germline, CDR1 is SGHTA, CDR2 FQGNSA. With V trimmed by 5 bases and J by 6 bases, 8 bases remained unmatched. The CDR3 covers 15 residues.

This clonotype was recorded many times. The chain links TRBV7-2 to TRBJ1-1, with TRBD1 as a possible D gene (5 bases). The germline gives CDR1 SGHTA, CDR2 FQGNSA. The ends were cut back, 0 bases at V and 0 bases at J, with 5 bases in the middle. CDR3 length: 14 amino acids. The CDR3 spells CASSLAGVNTEAFF. DNA of the CDR3: TGTGCCAGCAGCTTAGCAGGGGTGAACACTGAAGCTTTCTTT. The whole variable domain, remainder taken from reference TRBV7-2 and TRBJ1-1, is GAGVSQSPSNKVTEKGKDVELRCDPISGHTALYWYRQSLGQGLEFLIYFQGNSAPDKSGLPSDRFSAERTGGSVSTLTIQRTQQEDSAVYLCASSLAGVNTEAFFGQGTRLTVV.